The source of this TCR beta chain is a study of cytomegalovirus exposure and HLA in healthy donors. Across the whole study: An earlier analysis identified 100 million to 130 million unique TCR beta sequences in about 190 million T cells. Study results and limitations: Later on, an analysis showed TCR association rates differing by HLA locus, with DRB1 the most and HLA-C the fewest. Most observed TCR sequences were rare, whereas some public TCRs were detected in many donors.

The PCR had 60 Vbeta and 13 Jbeta primers. The assay was immunoSEQ multiplex PCR, and TCRdb's table has in-frame clones only and misses some. This table holds approximately 140,000 clones, 81% found once. The CDR3 loop spans 15 amino acids. Germline V CDR1 and CDR2: SGHRS, YFSETQ. V was pared by 1 base and J by 4 bases, with 14 bases between. Likely unrecorded immune exposures existed in these nominally healthy donors. A word on this clone: The antigen is unknown.

The V gene is TRBV5-1, the J gene TRBJ1-1; weak D call: TRBD1 (5 bases). The clonotype was recovered from a woman aged 35 to 49 in good health and CMV-seropositive. The material sequenced was PBMCs. The CDR3 region is CASSLLGVRVTEAFF. CDR3 bases: TGCGCCAGCAGCTTGTTAGGGGTGAGAGTCACTGAAGCTTTCTTT.